The entry that follows covers one TCR beta chain sequence. Some clones are missing from TCRdb's copy, which holds only in-frame ones; the method was immunoSEQ multiplex PCR. The repertoire consists of 100,000 or so clones, with approximately 79% occurring once and the leading ten covering more than 20%. The source of the sample is a study of blood T cell repertoires in COVID-19. The wider study: Specimens from acute and convalescent COVID-19 originated in the United States, Italy and Spain. PBMCs, B-cell-depleted T cells, or T cells were the source of the cDNA or gDNA that made up the material.

The V gene end was trimmed by 4 bases and the J gene end by 5 bases; junction bases not matched to a gene: 6. Per the germline V gene, CDR1 is SGHRS and CDR2 is YFSETQ. The CDR3 covers 14 residues. This clonotype was sampled from an older man with active or convalescent COVID-19. Sequencing input: peripheral blood. The rearrangement links TRBV5-1 to TRBJ2-3, with TRBD2 identical over 8 bases. Written as DNA, the CDR3 is TGCGCCAGCAGCCCGGGAGGGCCAGTAGATACGCAGTATTTT. This codes for CASSPGGPVDTQYF.